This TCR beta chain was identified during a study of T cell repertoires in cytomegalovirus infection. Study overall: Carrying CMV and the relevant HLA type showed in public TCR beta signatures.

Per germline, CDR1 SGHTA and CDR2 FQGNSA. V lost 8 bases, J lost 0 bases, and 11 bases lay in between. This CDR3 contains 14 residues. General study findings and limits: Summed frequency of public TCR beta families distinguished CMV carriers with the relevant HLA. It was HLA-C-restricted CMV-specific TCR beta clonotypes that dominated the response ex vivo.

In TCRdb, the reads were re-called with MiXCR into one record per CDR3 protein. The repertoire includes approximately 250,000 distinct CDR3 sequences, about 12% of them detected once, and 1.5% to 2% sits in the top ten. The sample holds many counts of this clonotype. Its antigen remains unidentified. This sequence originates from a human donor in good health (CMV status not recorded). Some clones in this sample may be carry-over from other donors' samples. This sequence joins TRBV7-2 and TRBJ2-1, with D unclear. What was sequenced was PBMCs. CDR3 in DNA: TGTGCCAGCGACAAGGAGAGCTCCTACAATGAGCAGTTCTTC. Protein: CASDKESSYNEQFF.